This T cell receptor (beta chain) appears in the sequencing data of a study of blood T cell repertoires in COVID-19. On the study more broadly: The cDNA or gDNA used as material had been derived from T cells, B-cell-depleted T cells, or PBMCs.

Trimming removed 7 bases from V and 9 bases from J, with 10 bases in between. The CDR3 covers 11 residues. In germline, CDR1 is SNHLY, CDR2 FYNNEI. Clones were sequenced by immunoSEQ multiplex PCR, and TCRdb holds only the in-frame ones, with some missing. The table lists 120,000 or so clones, roughly 77% of them singletons. The sequencing sample was made of peripheral blood. This TCR derives from a man between 60 and 75 years old with active or convalescent COVID-19. The gene calls are TRBV2 and TRBJ2-1, with D perhaps TRBD2 (5 bases). In DNA, the CDR3 is TGTGCCAGCACGAGGGCGACTGAGCAGTTCTTC. It translates to CASTRATEQFF.